One sample yielded the 23 T cell receptor beta chains listed below, sequenced in a study of OX40 agonist ivuxolimab in advanced cancers. Some clones are missing from TCRdb's copy, which holds only in-frame ones; the method was immunoSEQ multiplex PCR. The sample holds fewer than 95,000 clones, approximately 80% seen once. Sequenced here: CD4+ or CD8+ T cells sorted from blood, sampled in a trial of the OX40 agonist ivuxolimab. Receptor source: an adult with an advanced solid tumor such as melanoma, head and neck, liver or kidney cancer.

This chain connects TRBV5-1 to TRBJ1-2; no definite D call. Trimming left V 3 bases short and J 7 bases short, with 16 bases between. CDR3 length: 14 residues. Per germline, CDR1 SGHRS and CDR2 YFSETQ. The CDR3 nucleotides are TGCGCCAGCAGCTCTGTTACCCTCACTGGTGGCTACACCTTC. It specifies CASSSVTLTGGYTF. Full variable domain (outside the CDR3, taken from reference TRBV5-1 and TRBJ1-2): KAGVTQTPRYLIKTRGQQVTLSCSPISGHRSVSWYQQTPGQGLQFLFEYFSETQRNKGNFPGRFSGRQFSNSRSEMNVSTLELGDSALYLCASSSVTLTGGYTFGSGTRLTVV.

The chain joins TRBV7-9 to TRBJ2-5, with TRBD2 identical over 7 bases. Germline CDR1 SEHNR, CDR2 FQNEAQ (reference sequence). J was trimmed by 5 bases and V by 3 bases; bases with no gene match: 3. CDR3 length: 13 residues. CDR3 residues: CASSFGGYETQYF. The CDR3 nucleotides are TGTGCCAGCAGCTTCGGGGGGTACGAGACCCAGTACTTC.

The chain carries TRBV18 and TRBJ2-3; TRBD2 is a possible D gene (5 bases). The CDR3 loop spans 13 amino acids. Germline loops: CDR1 KGHSH, CDR2 LQKENI. Between the trimmed V and J ends, which lost 4 bases and 4 bases, there was a span of 9 bases. The CDR3 DNA is TGTGCCAGCTCACTTACTAGGGCAGATACGCAGTATTTT. Amino acid sequence: CASSLTRADTQYF.

The V call is TRBV7-2, the J call TRBJ1-5; D is perhaps TRBD1 (5 bases). CDR3 length: 14 amino acids. Germline V lookup: CDR1 SGHTA, CDR2 FQGNSA. V was clipped by 5 bases and J by 6 bases, with 14 bases between them. CDR3 DNA: TGTGCCAGCAGCGGCGGGGGGGGAGGTCAGCCCCAGCATTTT. The encoded protein is CASSGGGGGQPQHF.

This sequence joins TRBV28 and TRBJ1-3; no definite D call. The CDR3 spans 15 residues. Germline V CDR1 and CDR2: MDHEN, SYDVKM. V was trimmed by 5 bases and J by 0 bases, leaving 11 bases between them. CDR3 sequence (DNA): TGTGCCAGCAGTCTAAGAGGGTCCTCTGGAAACACCATATATTTT. Translation: CASSLRGSSGNTIYF.

The rearrangement uses TRBV5-1 and TRBJ1-2, with a tentative D call TRBD1 (5 bases). V was shortened by 6 bases and J by 2 bases, with 14 bases between the two germline ends. CDR3 length: 14 amino acids. CDR1 SGHRS and CDR2 YFSETQ come from the germline V gene. The CDR3 here is CASKLEGVNYGYTF. The CDR3 region has the DNA TGCGCCAGCAAACTGGAAGGGGTGAACTATGGCTACACCTTC.

The count of this clone is one. The rearrangement links TRBV7-2 to TRBJ1-3; D gene ambiguous. Germline loops: CDR1 SGHTA, CDR2 FQGNSA. V was shortened by 3 bases and J by 3 bases, with 12 bases between the two germline ends. CDR3 length: 15 residues. The CDR3 spells CASSFTAGFGNTIYF. The CDR3, as DNA: TGTGCCAGCAGCTTTACGGCAGGTTTTGGAAACACCATATATTTT.

V and J are TRBV7-2 and TRBJ1-2; D possibly corresponds to TRBD1 (6 bases). The V gene lost 0 bases and the J gene lost 2 bases, with 13 bases spanning the gap. CDR3 length equals 16 residues. In germline, CDR1 is SGHTA, CDR2 FQGNSA. The CDR3 coding sequence is TGTGCCAGCAGCTTAGCGGGAAGGGGGGGAAACTATGGCTACACCTTC. Translated, it gives CASSLAGRGGNYGYTF. The whole variable domain, filled in from reference TRBV7-2 and TRBJ1-2, reads GAGVSQSPSNKVTEKGKDVELRCDPISGHTALYWYRQSLGQGLEFLIYFQGNSAPDKSGLPSDRFSAERTGGSVSTLTIQRTQQEDSAVYLCASSLAGRGGNYGYTFGSGTRLTVV.

The chain is built from TRBV15 and TRBJ1-4; D gene uncertain. Germline V gene sequence: CDR1 LNHNV, CDR2 YYDKDF (reference sequence). Trimming removed 1 base from V and 7 bases from J, with 10 bases in between. This CDR3 has 14 amino acids. The CDR3 sequence is CATSRGGGSEKLFF. The CDR3 DNA reads as TGTGCCACCAGCAGAGGGGGAGGGAGTGAAAAACTGTTTTTT.

On this clone: The sample carries other DNA sequences with the same CDR3. The chain recombines TRBV6-6 with TRBJ2-3; TRBD1 agrees at 9 bases. Per germline, CDR1 MNHNY and CDR2 SVGAGI (reference sequence). There are 15 residues in the CDR3. V was clipped by 0 bases and J by 3 bases; unmatched bases: 1. In DNA form, the CDR3 reads TGTGCCAGCAGTTACTCGGGGACAGGGACAGATACGCAGTATTTT. Its protein is CASSYSGTGTDTQYF.

The chain is built from TRBV7-9 and TRBJ2-2; possible D gene TRBD1, 6 bases. V was shortened by 2 bases and J by 0 bases, with 7 bases between the two germline ends. The CDR3 has 15 residues. CDR1 and CDR2 (germline): SEHNR, FQNEAQ (reference sequence). This CDR3 is CASSLRGTNTGELFF. The DNA of the CDR3 is TGTGCCAGCAGCTTAAGGGGGACGAACACCGGGGAGCTGTTTTTT. Variable domain in full (rest from reference TRBV7-9 and TRBJ2-2): DTGVSQNPRHKITKRGQNVTFRCDPISEHNRLYWYRQTLGQGPEFLTYFQNEAQLEKSRLLSDRFSAERPKGSFSTLEIQRTEQGDSAMYLCASSLRGTNTGELFFGEGSRLTVL.

A note on this clone: Other DNA sequences within the sample encode an identical CDR3. The CDR3 region has the DNA TGTGCCAGCAGCCCGAAAGAGACCCAGTACTTC. This codes for CASSPKETQYF. The chain employs TRBV7-2 and TRBJ2-5; D gene unclear. CDR3 size: 11 residues. Trimming shortened V by 5 bases and J by 3 bases, and 4 bases separated the two germline ends. Germline V gene sequence: CDR1 SGHTA, CDR2 FQGNSA. Looking up the rest from reference TRBV7-2 and TRBJ2-5 gives the full variable domain: GAGVSQSPSNKVTEKGKDVELRCDPISGHTALYWYRQSLGQGLEFLIYFQGNSAPDKSGLPSDRFSAERTGGSVSTLTIQRTQQEDSAVYLCASSPKETQYFGPGTRLLVL.

The rearrangement joins TRBV6-5 to TRBJ2-4, with D possibly matching TRBD2 (5 bases). The ends were cut back, 2 bases at V and 0 bases at J, with 11 bases in the middle. CDR1 MNHEY and CDR2 SVGAGI come from the germline V gene. This CDR3 is 16 amino acids long. The CDR3 loop is CASSYGRTPAKNIQYF. The CDR3 nucleotides read TGTGCCAGCAGTTACGGGAGAACCCCAGCCAAAAACATTCAGTACTTC.

Only one count was recorded for this clone. The rearrangement links TRBV12-5 to TRBJ1-1; the D gene is possibly TRBD1 (5 bases). Germline V gives CDR1 LGHNT, CDR2 FRNRAP. This CDR3 region has 13 residues. Trimming pared 7 bases from V and 3 bases from J, leaving 12 bases between. This CDR3 is CASASQGYTEAFF. The DNA of the CDR3 is TGTGCTAGTGCTTCCCAGGGTTACACTGAAGCTTTCTTT.

The chain uses TRBV7-8 and TRBJ2-7, with 7 bases fitting TRBD1. Germline V gene lookup returns CDR1 SGHVS and CDR2 FQNEAQ. Trimming cost V 1 base and J 5 bases; bases outside gene matches: 8. The CDR3 spans 15 residues. Here the CDR3 DNA reads TGTGCCAGCAGCTTAGGACAGGGAATAAGACACGAGCAGTACTTC. Translating gives CASSLGQGIRHEQYF.

This rearrangement joins TRBV2 to TRBJ2-7, with unresolved D. There are 11 residues in the CDR3. Trimming removed 8 bases from V and 2 bases from J, with 7 bases in between. Germline V lookup: CDR1 SNHLY, CDR2 FYNNEI. CDR3 loop: CASGVTYEQYF. The CDR3, as DNA: TGTGCCAGCGGGGTCACCTACGAGCAGTACTTC.

The genes are TRBV13 and TRBJ1-5; D ambiguous. This CDR3 has 12 amino acids. Germline CDR1 reads PRHDT; CDR2 reads FYEKMQ (reference sequence). V was pared by 5 bases and J by 11 bases, with 13 bases between. CDR3 in DNA: TGTGCCAGCAGCCAATTCCTCTCGGCCCAGCATTTT. Protein product: CASSQFLSAQHF.

The chain uses TRBV4-1 and TRBJ2-3; 7 nucleotides align to TRBD1. After removal of 3 bases from V and 1 base from J, the junction contained 16 bases not matched to a gene. The germline V gene has CDR1 MGHRA and CDR2 YSYEKL. This CDR3 has 19 amino acids. The CDR3 sequence: CASSQVPLRDSGRTDTQYF. In nucleotides, the CDR3 is TGCGCCAGCAGCCAGGTACCGCTCCGGGACAGCGGACGCACAGATACGCAGTATTTT.

V usage is TRBV5-1 and J usage is TRBJ2-7, with D perhaps matching TRBD1 (5 bases). Germline V gives CDR1 SGHRS, CDR2 YFSETQ. V was shortened by 4 bases and J by 2 bases, with 10 bases between the two germline ends. The CDR3 extends over 13 amino acids. In DNA, the CDR3 is TGCGCCAGCAGCAGGGGCAGGGCCTACGAGCAGTACTTC. As protein: CASSRGRAYEQYF.

The chain has TRBV28 and TRBJ1-4, with D perhaps TRBD1 (5 bases). V shed 5 bases and J shed 11 bases, with 9 bases lying between them. Germline V gene data show CDR1 as MDHEN and CDR2 as SYDVKM. This CDR3 contains 11 residues. CDR3 protein: CASSGRVKLFF. The CDR3, as DNA: TGTGCCAGCAGTGGCAGGGTTAAACTGTTTTTT.

The CDR3 region has the DNA TGTGCCAGCAGCTTAGGGAGGGCGGGCTACACCTTC. The encoded protein is CASSLGRAGYTF. The chain links TRBV7-9 to TRBJ1-2; D gene uncertain. V dropped 1 base and J dropped 8 bases, with 8 bases sitting between them. Per germline, CDR1 SEHNR and CDR2 FQNEAQ (reference sequence). The CDR3 runs to 12 residues.

The chain has TRBV6-1 and TRBJ2-7; 9 nucleotides match TRBD2. This CDR3 has 14 amino acids. V shed 9 bases, J shed 6 bases, and the junction held 12 bases outside the gene matches. The germline CDR1 and CDR2 sequences are MNHNS and SASEGT. The CDR3 loop is CASGQTSGLGEQYF. The CDR3 nucleotides are TGTGCCAGTGGACAGACTAGCGGTCTGGGCGAGCAGTACTTC.

The rearrangement uses TRBV30 and TRBJ1-2; D gene uncertain. The CDR3 runs to 15 residues. Between the trimmed V and J ends, which lost 4 bases and 2 bases, there was a span of 17 bases. The germline V gene encodes CDR1 GTSNPN and CDR2 SVGIG (reference sequence). In nucleotides, the CDR3 is TGTGCCTGGACTGGCATAGGATATCGCAACTATGGCTACACCTTC. It translates to CAWTGIGYRNYGYTF.